This TCR beta chain was recovered during a study of radiation and T cells in renal cell carcinoma. Study as a whole: Nephrectomy followed 15 Gy stereotactic body radiation by 4 weeks.

In its sample, this clone was seen once. The time point here: baseline pretreatment blood. Treatment given: 15 Gy SBRT to primary tumor, nephrectomy 4 weeks later. Measured with immunoSEQ multiplex PCR; TCRdb has only the in-frame clones, and not every one. Of approximately 150,000 clones in the sample, roughly nine tenths are singletons; the top ten hold approximately 4%. Sample: blood, taken from a patient whose treatment included radiotherapy and nephrectomy. This TCR was recovered from a woman aged 65 to 85 with renal cell carcinoma.

Here the CDR3 reads CASSLGVGSGTEAFF. The CDR3 DNA reads as TGTGCCAGCAGCTTGGGAGTGGGGTCGGGCACTGAAGCTTTCTTT. The genes are TRBV5-6 and TRBJ1-1; D ambiguous. CDR1 is SGHDT, CDR2 YYEEEE, per germline. CDR3 length equals 15 residues. Trimming removed 0 bases from V and 4 bases from J, with 13 bases in between.